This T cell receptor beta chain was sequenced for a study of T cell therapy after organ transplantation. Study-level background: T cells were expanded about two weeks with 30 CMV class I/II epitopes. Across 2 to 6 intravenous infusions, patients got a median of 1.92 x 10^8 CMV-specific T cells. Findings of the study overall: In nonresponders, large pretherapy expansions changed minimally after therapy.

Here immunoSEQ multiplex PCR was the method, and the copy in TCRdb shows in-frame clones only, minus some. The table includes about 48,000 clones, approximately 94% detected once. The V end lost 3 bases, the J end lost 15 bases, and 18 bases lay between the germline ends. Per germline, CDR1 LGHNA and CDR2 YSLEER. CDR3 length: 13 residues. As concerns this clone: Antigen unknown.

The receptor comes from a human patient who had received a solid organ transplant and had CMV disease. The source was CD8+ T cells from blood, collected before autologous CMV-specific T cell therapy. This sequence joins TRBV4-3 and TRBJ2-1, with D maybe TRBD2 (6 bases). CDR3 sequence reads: CASSHTSEGPRFF. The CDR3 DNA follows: TGCGCCAGCAGCCACACCTCGGAGGGGCCTAGGTTCTTC.